Listed here is a single TCR beta chain. As yet, its antigen is unknown. It was with 60 Vbeta and 13 Jbeta primers that the PCR ran. Sequencing used immunoSEQ multiplex PCR; TCRdb keeps in-frame clones, though not all of them. The table includes approximately 180,000 clones, approximately 80% detected once. These data belong to a study of cytomegalovirus exposure and HLA in healthy donors. The length of the CDR3 is 20 residues. J was trimmed by 5 bases and V by 1 base; bases with no gene match: 14. CDR1 is SGHDN, CDR2 FVKESK, per germline. General study results and limits: TCR beta sequences reportedly predicted most subjects' HLA-A and HLA-B alleles accurately. A link between a missense DCLRE1C variant and TCR beta V- and J-gene trimming emerged from a later analysis. Specificity for CMV antigens was confirmed in vitro for a few of the CMV-associated chains. While the bulk of TCR sequences proved rare, some public TCRs turned up in many donors.

The sequencing sample was made of PBMCs. The receptor's source is a woman aged 18-29 years in good health and CMV-seronegative. J is TRBJ2-1 and V is TRBV14; 13 bases line up with TRBD2. CDR3 loop: CASSQVIGLAGVLGDNEQFF. For the CDR3, the DNA is TGTGCCAGCAGCCAAGTAATCGGACTAGCGGGAGTTTTGGGCGACAATGAGCAGTTCTTC.